The 29 T cell receptor beta chains presented below share a single source sample, sequenced in a study of vaccination and CD4 T cells after COVID-19. Treatment indicated: roughly nine-day PBMC culture with coronavirus spike peptide pools or control peptides (ViraFEST assay). From the unexposed donor, CD4+ T cells were collected ahead of the COVID-19 pandemic (2011-2018). An Oncomine TCR Beta short-read assay was used to sequence the DNA from cultured CD4+ T cells. Cultured CD4+ T cells yielded the extracted genomic DNA. A single record per CDR3 protein comes from TCRdb applying MiXCR to the PCR reads. The repertoire includes about 7,000 distinct CDR3 sequences, about 30% of them detected once, and around a third sits in the top ten. The antigens for these receptors are not known. The sample taken for sequencing was CD4+ T cells from blood, cultured in vitro. All receptors derive from a human donor in good health.

The rearrangement uses TRBV29-1 and TRBJ2-1; D might be TRBD1 (5 bases). Trimming shortened V by 4 bases and J by 3 bases, and 7 bases separated the two germline ends. Germline lookup yields CDR1 SQVTM and CDR2 ANQGSEA. This CDR3 has 12 amino acids. CDR3 nucleotides: TGCAGCGTTGCCGACAGCTACAATGAGCAGTTCTTC. Its translation is CSVADSYNEQFF.

This sequence joins TRBV11-1 and TRBJ2-5; D tentatively fits TRBD1 or TRBD2 (5 bases each). V shed 0 bases and J shed 4 bases, with 12 bases lying between them. The germline CDR1 and CDR2 sequences are SGHAT and FQDESV (reference sequence). This CDR3 is 15 amino acids long. As DNA, the CDR3 is TGTGCCAGCAGCTTAGCGACGGGGCTCGGAGAGACCCAGTACTTC. Translation: CASSLATGLGETQYF. Full variable domain (remainder filled in from reference TRBV11-1 and TRBJ2-5): EAEVAQSPRYKITEKSQAVAFWCDPISGHATLYWYRQILGQGPELLVQFQDESVVDDSQLPKDRFSAERLKGVDSTLKIQPAELGDSAMYLCASSLATGLGETQYFGPGTRLLVL.

The V and J genes are TRBV12-3 or TRBV12-4 and TRBJ2-7, with D unclear. V lost 7 bases and J lost 2, with 9 bases in between. The CDR3 spans 12 residues. The CDR3 region has the DNA TGTGCCAGCAAAGGCAGAACCTACGAGCAGTACTTC. This gives the protein CASKGRTYEQYF.

The J gene is TRBJ1-5, the V gene TRBV20-1; 12 nucleotides align to TRBD1. V dropped 6 bases and J dropped 7; count of bases not matched to a gene: 10. Germline V lookup: CDR1 DFQATT, CDR2 SNEGSKA (reference sequence). The CDR3 runs 15 residues. CDR3 in DNA: TGCAGTGCCAACCGGGACAGGGGGCTTGGACAGCCCCAGCATTTT. It encodes CSANRDRGLGQPQHF.

This clonotype was seen a few times. J is TRBJ1-2 and V is TRBV28; D is possibly TRBD1 (6 bases). This CDR3 region has 13 residues. Germline CDR1 and CDR2: MDHEN and SYDVKM. Between the trimmed V and J ends, which lost 7 bases and 7 bases, there was a span of 16 bases. CDR3 amino acids: CASILAGGRGYTF. CDR3 DNA sequence: TGTGCCAGCATCTTAGCGGGGGGGCGTGGCTACACCTTC.

V gene TRBV4-2 combines with J gene TRBJ2-3, with 12 bases that match TRBD1. The V and J ends lost 4 bases and 5 bases, in that order; junction bases with no gene match: 7. The CDR3 has 16 residues. Germline assignment: CDR1 LGHNA and CDR2 YNFKEQ. CDR3 protein: CASSRGQGATIDTQYF. CDR3 nucleotides: TGTGCCAGCAGCCGGGGACAGGGGGCGACGATAGATACGCAGTATTTT.

This chain joins TRBV29-1 and TRBJ2-6; D is perhaps TRBD1 (6 bases). V dropped 6 bases and J dropped 0 bases, with 9 bases sitting between them. The CDR3 length is 14 residues. Germline V gives CDR1 SQVTM, CDR2 ANQGSEA. The CDR3 DNA follows: TGCAGCGTGGTCAGGGGCTCTGGGGCCAACGTCCTGACTTTC. This encodes CSVVRGSGANVLTF. Filled out from reference TRBV29-1 and TRBJ2-6, the complete variable domain reads SAVISQKPSRDICQRGTSLTIQCQVDSQVTMMFWYRQQPGQSLTLIATANQGSEATYESGFVIDKFPISRPNLTFSTLTVSNMSPEDSSIYLCSVVRGSGANVLTFGAGSRLTVL.

This clonotype has just one count. The rearrangement joins TRBV5-8 to TRBJ1-6; D is unclear. The CDR3 loop spans 15 amino acids. V lost 0 bases and J 5 bases, leaving 9 bases between the germline ends. Germline lookup yields CDR1 SGHTS and CDR2 YDEGEE. The DNA for the CDR3 is TGTGCCAGCAGCTTGGTTGGGATTCATAATTCACCCCTCCACTTT. Its protein product is CASSLVGIHNSPLHF.

There are a few counts of this clonotype. The V and J genes are TRBV20-1 and TRBJ2-7, with a weak D call TRBD1 (5 bases). The CDR3 is 13 residues long. CDR1 is DFQATT and CDR2 is SNEGSKA in the germline V gene (reference sequence). V lost 0 bases to trimming and J lost 5 bases, with 11 bases between them. CDR3 bases: TGCAGTGCTAGAGATCTCTCCAGGGACGAGCAGTACTTC. This translates into CSARDLSRDEQYF.

The genes are TRBV6-5 and TRBJ1-2, with 11 bases aligning to TRBD1. CDR1 MNHEY and CDR2 SVGAGI come from the germline V gene. The CDR3 covers 15 residues. V dropped 4 bases and J dropped 4; count of bases not matched to a gene: 5. Here the CDR3 reads CASSSPGQGVYGYTF. The CDR3 nucleotides read TGTGCCAGCAGTTCACCGGGACAGGGGGTCTATGGCTACACCTTC.

The chain is built from TRBV19 and TRBJ2-7, with D perhaps matching TRBD2 (6 bases). The length of the CDR3 is 15 residues. The germline V gene has CDR1 LNHDA and CDR2 SQIVND (reference sequence). V was trimmed by 7 bases and J by 1 base, leaving 17 bases between them. CDR3 DNA sequence: TGTGCCAGTACCAGGCGCGGGAAAGGGTCCTACGAGCAGTACTTC. Translating gives CASTRRGKGSYEQYF.

The gene calls are TRBV6-2 or TRBV6-3 and TRBJ2-7; D unclear. From germline, CDR1 is MNHEY and CDR2 SVGEGT. V was cut by 0 bases and J by 5 bases, with 5 bases left in between. CDR3 length: 12 amino acids. CDR3 in DNA: TGTGCCAGCAGTTACTCGACGAACGAGCAGTACTTC. This codes for CASSYSTNEQYF.

The chain joins TRBV21-1 to TRBJ2-5; TRBD1 was called by the table and not checked on the DNA. TRBV21-1 is a pseudogene. The CDR3 length is 15 residues. The CDR3 DNA reads TGTGCCAGCAGCAAAGGGGACAGGGGGCAAGAGACCCAGTACTTC. As protein: CASSKGDRGQETQYF.

The chain combines TRBV19 with TRBJ1-2; no definite D call. Trimming removed 2 bases at V and 2 bases at J, with 24 bases between. The CDR3 contains 19 residues. CDR1 and CDR2 from the germline V gene are LNHDA and SQIVND (reference sequence). The CDR3 here is CASSINLYGSDPGNYGYTF. As DNA, the CDR3 is TGTGCCAGTAGTATAAATTTGTACGGCAGCGATCCCGGGAACTATGGCTACACCTTC.

The chain has TRBV2 and TRBJ2-7; 13 nucleotides line up with TRBD2. After removal of 9 bases from V and 5 bases from J, the junction contained 4 bases not matched to a gene. CDR1 SNHLY and CDR2 FYNNEI come from the germline V gene. CDR3 length: 13 amino acids. The CDR3 protein is CARRLAGGNEQYF. In DNA form, the CDR3 reads TGTGCCAGAAGACTAGCGGGAGGCAACGAGCAGTACTTC.

The CDR3 region is CASKQSGLAMNTGELFF. CDR3 coding DNA: TGTGCCAGCAAACAAAGTGGACTAGCGATGAACACCGGGGAGCTGTTTTTT. J is TRBJ2-2 and V is TRBV5-4; 9 bases align to TRBD2. The germline CDR1 and CDR2 sequences are SGHNT and YYREEE (reference sequence). The V segment lost 6 bases and the J segment 1 base; nucleotides outside the gene matches: 10. CDR3 length: 17 residues.

The chain carries TRBV27 and TRBJ2-1, with TRBD2 matching over 7 bases. Germline V gene sequence: CDR1 MNHEY, CDR2 SMNVEV (reference sequence). J gave up 7 bases and V 4 bases, and 10 bases lay outside the gene matches. The CDR3 has 15 residues. This CDR3 is CASSSPRGSTNEQFF. The DNA for the CDR3 is TGTGCCAGCAGTTCCCCCCGCGGGAGTACAAATGAGCAGTTCTTC.

This clonotype was seen only a few times. The CDR3 here is CASSLTSGSTDTQYF. CDR3 nucleotides: TGTGCCAGCAGCTTAACTAGCGGAAGCACAGATACGCAGTATTTT. The chain is built from TRBV7-2 and TRBJ2-3, with 8 bases identical to TRBD2. Germline lookup yields CDR1 SGHTA and CDR2 FQGNSA. The V gene end was trimmed by 2 bases and the J gene end by 0 bases; junction bases not matched to a gene: 1. The CDR3 covers 15 residues.

This clonotype was counted between two and nine times. The chain has TRBV5-1 and TRBJ2-5; TRBD1 might be the D (6 bases). V was pared by 4 bases and J by 2 bases, with 15 bases between. Germline CDR1 reads SGHRS; CDR2 reads YFSETQ. The CDR3 has 15 residues. Written as DNA, the CDR3 is TGCGCCAGCAGCATCGCAGGGGCTGGGCAAGAGACCCAGTACTTC. As protein: CASSIAGAGQETQYF.

This chain links TRBV10-3 with TRBJ2-1; TRBD1 or TRBD2 may be the D gene (5 bases each). Per germline, CDR1 ENHRY and CDR2 SYGVKD. V was trimmed by 10 bases and J by 8 bases, leaving 12 bases between them. The CDR3 is 11 residues long. The CDR3 bases are TGTGCCAGCAGGGACCCCCATGAGCAGTTCTTC. Amino acid sequence: CASRDPHEQFF.

The V call is TRBV4-3, the J call TRBJ1-1, with TRBD1 as a possible D gene (5 bases). Germline CDR1 and CDR2: LGHNA and YSLEER. The CDR3 totals 15 residues. V dropped 0 bases and J dropped 7 bases, with 15 bases sitting between them. The CDR3 spells CASSQDNRRDDEAFF. DNA for the CDR3: TGCGCCAGCAGCCAAGATAATCGCAGGGATGATGAAGCTTTCTTT.

This clonotype was seen only a few times. V is TRBV28 and J is TRBJ2-2, with D unclear. CDR1 is MDHEN and CDR2 is SYDVKM in the germline V gene. The V end lost 7 bases, the J end lost 2 bases, and 5 bases lay between the germline ends. This CDR3 has 12 residues. The chain's CDR3 is CASTTNTGELFF. The CDR3 coding sequence is TGTGCCAGCACCACAAACACCGGGGAGCTGTTTTTT.

The chain has TRBV7-6 and TRBJ2-3; D is ambiguous. The germline gives CDR1 SGHVS, CDR2 FNYEAQ. The V end was cut by 1 base, the J end by 3 bases, with 11 bases between. The CDR3 has 15 residues. The CDR3 reads CASSLGGITTDTQYF. As DNA, the CDR3 is TGTGCCAGCAGCTTAGGTGGTATAACGACAGATACGCAGTATTTT.

The chain employs TRBV24-1 and TRBJ2-3, with D possibly matching TRBD2 (6 bases). Germline-derived CDR1 and CDR2 are KGHDR and SFDVKD. The CDR3 length is 19 residues. The ends were cut back, 7 bases at V and 6 bases at J, with 31 bases in the middle. Here the CDR3 reads CATSHGLLSGPVGRDTQYF. The CDR3 region has the DNA TGTGCCACCAGCCATGGACTCCTTAGCGGCCCCGTGGGTCGGGATACGCAGTATTTT.

This clonotype has only a few counts. The rearrangement links TRBV7-2 to TRBJ1-2; D ambiguous. Per germline, CDR1 SGHTA and CDR2 FQGNSA. This CDR3 spans 14 amino acids. The V and J ends lost 1 base and 1 base respectively, with 7 bases between them. Here the CDR3 reads CASSLGLGNYGYTF. In DNA, the CDR3 is TGTGCCAGCAGCTTAGGGTTGGGTAACTATGGCTACACCTTC.

This clonotype was picked up a small number of times. The rearrangement links TRBV27 to TRBJ2-7; TRBD2 is a possible D gene (6 bases). The V gene's germline CDR1 is MNHEY and CDR2 SMNVEV (reference sequence). The CDR3 is 16 residues long. Trimming removed 5 bases at V and 1 base at J, with 18 bases between. The CDR3 loop reads CASSIGGNRVSYEQYF. In DNA form, the CDR3 reads TGTGCCAGCAGTATCGGGGGAAACCGGGTTTCCTACGAGCAGTACTTC.

By share, this clonotype counts as medium-sized (0.01 to 0.1%). The chain is built from TRBV6-4 and TRBJ2-1, with D tentatively TRBD1 or TRBD2 (6 bases each). Germline-derived CDR1 and CDR2 are MRHNA and SNTAGT. The CDR3 spans 13 residues. The V end lost 5 bases, the J end lost 8 bases, and 13 bases lay between the germline ends. The CDR3: CASSYEGGHEQFF. The CDR3 bases are TGTGCCAGCAGTTACGAGGGGGGCCATGAGCAGTTCTTC.

V and J are TRBV6-1 and TRBJ2-7; tentatively, D is TRBD1 or TRBD2 (5 bases each). Germline CDR1 reads MNHNS; CDR2 reads SASEGT. The CDR3 is made up of 12 amino acids. The V end lost 7 bases, the J end lost 4 bases, and 11 bases lay between the germline ends. DNA for the CDR3: TGTGCCAGCATGAGGGGTTGGTACGAGCAGTACTTC. It codes for CASMRGWYEQYF.

There are a few counts of this clonotype. The chain combines TRBV6-1 with TRBJ1-1, with D possibly matching TRBD1 (5 bases). Germline values: CDR1 MNHNS, CDR2 SASEGT. The CDR3 is 15 residues long. The germline V and J ends were trimmed by 7 bases and 1 base, with 16 bases remaining between them. The chain's CDR3 is CASTGQGSANTEAFF. As DNA, the CDR3 is TGTGCCAGCACTGGGCAGGGTAGTGCGAACACTGAAGCTTTCTTT.